The table lists the clone carrying this T cell receptor beta chain with a few counts. The sample originates from a study of blood T cell repertoires in COVID-19. About the research overall: There were acute and convalescent COVID-19 samples, and they came from the United States, Italy and Spain.

As originally analysed: Reference gene primer amplification gave nucleated cell count estimates. The assay was immunoSEQ multiplex PCR, and TCRdb's table has in-frame clones only and misses some. D and trimming were read from the DNA, whereas the V and J calls and clone size are those reported in that table. Among about 220,000 clones listed, around 81% were seen once. This CDR3 comprises 13 residues. V was shortened by 6 bases and J by 2 bases, with 11 bases between the two germline ends. Per germline, CDR1 SGHRS and CDR2 YFSETQ. The sample taken for sequencing was peripheral blood. The receptor was isolated from a woman aged 60 to 75 with acute or convalescent COVID-19. The chain employs TRBV5-1 and TRBJ1-2; the D gene is possibly TRBD1 (5 bases). Here the CDR3 reads CASTAGFNYGYTF. CDR3 bases: TGCGCCAGCACCGCAGGGTTCAACTATGGCTACACCTTC.